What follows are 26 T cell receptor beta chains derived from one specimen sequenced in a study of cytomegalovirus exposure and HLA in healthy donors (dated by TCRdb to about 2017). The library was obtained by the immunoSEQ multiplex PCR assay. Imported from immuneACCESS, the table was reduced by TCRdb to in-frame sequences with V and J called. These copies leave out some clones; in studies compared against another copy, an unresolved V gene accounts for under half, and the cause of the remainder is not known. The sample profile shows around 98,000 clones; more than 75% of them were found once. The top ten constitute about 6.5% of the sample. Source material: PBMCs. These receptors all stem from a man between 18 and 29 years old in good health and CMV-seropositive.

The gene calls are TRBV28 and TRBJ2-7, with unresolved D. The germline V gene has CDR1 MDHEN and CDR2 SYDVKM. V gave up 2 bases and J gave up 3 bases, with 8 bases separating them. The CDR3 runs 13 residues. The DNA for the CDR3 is TGTGCCAGCAGTTTACAGGCTTACTACGAGCAGTACTTC. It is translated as CASSLQAYYEQYF.

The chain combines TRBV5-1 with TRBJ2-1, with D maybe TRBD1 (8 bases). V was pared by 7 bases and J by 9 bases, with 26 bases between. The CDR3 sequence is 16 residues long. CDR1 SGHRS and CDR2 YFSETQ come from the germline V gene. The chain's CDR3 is CASAPSSTGGGGEQFF. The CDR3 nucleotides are TGCGCCAGCGCCCCGAGCAGCACAGGGGGGGGCGGTGAGCAGTTCTTC.

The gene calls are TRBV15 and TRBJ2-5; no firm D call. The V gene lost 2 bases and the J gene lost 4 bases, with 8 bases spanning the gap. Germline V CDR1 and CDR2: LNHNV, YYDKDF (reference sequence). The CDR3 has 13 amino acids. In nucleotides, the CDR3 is TGTGCCACCAGCAGACGATCGGTAGAGACCCAGTACTTC. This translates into CATSRRSVETQYF.

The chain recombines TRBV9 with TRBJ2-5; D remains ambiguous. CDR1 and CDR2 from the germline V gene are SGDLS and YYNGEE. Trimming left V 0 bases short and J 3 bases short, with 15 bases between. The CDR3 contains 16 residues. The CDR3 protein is CASSVEGSQVEETQYF. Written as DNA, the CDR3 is TGTGCCAGCAGCGTAGAAGGCTCCCAGGTGGAAGAGACCCAGTACTTC.

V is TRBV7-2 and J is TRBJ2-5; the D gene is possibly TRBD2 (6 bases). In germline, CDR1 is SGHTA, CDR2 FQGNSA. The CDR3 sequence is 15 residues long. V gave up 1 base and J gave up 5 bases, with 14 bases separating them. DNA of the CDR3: TGTGCCAGCAGCTTAGTTGGGGGGTTGGGGGAGACCCAGTACTTC. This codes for CASSLVGGLGETQYF.

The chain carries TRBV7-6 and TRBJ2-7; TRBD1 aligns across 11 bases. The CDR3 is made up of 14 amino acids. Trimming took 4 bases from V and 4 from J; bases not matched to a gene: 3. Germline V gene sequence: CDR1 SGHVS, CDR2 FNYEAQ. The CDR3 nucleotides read TGTGCCAGCAGCTCCGGGACAGGGGGATACGAGCAGTACTTC. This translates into CASSSGTGGYEQYF.

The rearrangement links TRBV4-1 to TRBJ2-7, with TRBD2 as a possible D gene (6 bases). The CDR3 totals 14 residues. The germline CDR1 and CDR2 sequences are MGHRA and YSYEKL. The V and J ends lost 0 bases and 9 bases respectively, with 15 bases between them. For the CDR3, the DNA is TGCGCCAGCAGCCAAGATTATGACGCGGGGCGGCAGTACTTC. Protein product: CASSQDYDAGRQYF.

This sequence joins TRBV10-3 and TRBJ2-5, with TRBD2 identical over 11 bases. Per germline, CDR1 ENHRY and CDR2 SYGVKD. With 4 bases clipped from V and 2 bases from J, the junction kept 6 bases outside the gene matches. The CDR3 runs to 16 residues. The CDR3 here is CAISGGSGRVQETQYF. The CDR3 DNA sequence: TGTGCCATCAGTGGGGGTAGCGGGAGGGTACAAGAGACCCAGTACTTC.

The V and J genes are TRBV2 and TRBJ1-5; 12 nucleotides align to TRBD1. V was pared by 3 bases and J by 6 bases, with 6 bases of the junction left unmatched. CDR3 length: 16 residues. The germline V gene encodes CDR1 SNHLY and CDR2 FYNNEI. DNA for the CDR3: TGTGCCAGCAGTGATCCCGGGACAGGGGGCGGTCAGCCCCAGCATTTT. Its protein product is CASSDPGTGGGQPQHF.

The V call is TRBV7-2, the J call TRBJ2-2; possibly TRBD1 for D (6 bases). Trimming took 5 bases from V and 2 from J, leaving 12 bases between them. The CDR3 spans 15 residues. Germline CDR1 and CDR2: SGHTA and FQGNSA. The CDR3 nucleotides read TGTGCCAGCAGCCGCCGGGACACAAACACCGGGGAGCTGTTTTTT. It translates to CASSRRDTNTGELFF.

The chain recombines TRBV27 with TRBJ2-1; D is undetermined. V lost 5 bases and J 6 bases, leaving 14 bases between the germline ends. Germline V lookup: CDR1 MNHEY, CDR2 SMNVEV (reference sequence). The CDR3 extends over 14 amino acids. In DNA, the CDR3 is TGTGCCAGCAGTCCGAGGTCCCCCCGCAATGAGCAGTTCTTC. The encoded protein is CASSPRSPRNEQFF.

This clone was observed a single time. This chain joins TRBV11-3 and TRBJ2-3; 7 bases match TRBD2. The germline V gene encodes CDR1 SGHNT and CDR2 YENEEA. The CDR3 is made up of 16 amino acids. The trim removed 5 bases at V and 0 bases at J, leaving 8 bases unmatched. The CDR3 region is CASSAKLASSTDTQYF. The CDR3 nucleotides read TGTGCCAGCAGCGCCAAACTAGCGAGCAGCACAGATACGCAGTATTTT.

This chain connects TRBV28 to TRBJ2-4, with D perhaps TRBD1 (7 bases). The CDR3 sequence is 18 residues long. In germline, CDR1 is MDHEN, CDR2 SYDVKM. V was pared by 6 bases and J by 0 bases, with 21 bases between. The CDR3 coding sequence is TGTGCCAGCAGAGCGCAGGGGGGTGGGGCCCTAGCCAAAAACATTCAGTACTTC. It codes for CASRAQGGGALAKNIQYF.

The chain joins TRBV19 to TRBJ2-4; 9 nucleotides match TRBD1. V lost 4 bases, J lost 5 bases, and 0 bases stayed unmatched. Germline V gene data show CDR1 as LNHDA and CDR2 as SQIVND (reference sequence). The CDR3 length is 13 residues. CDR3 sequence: CASSRTGENIQYF. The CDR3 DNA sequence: TGTGCCAGTAGTAGGACAGGGGAAAACATTCAGTACTTC. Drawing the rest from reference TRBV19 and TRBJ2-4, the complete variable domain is DGGITQSPKYLFRKEGQNVTLSCEQNLNHDAMYWYRQDPGQGLRLIYYSQIVNDFQKGDIAEGYSVSREKKESFPLTVTSAQKNPTAFYLCASSRTGENIQYFGAGTRLSVL.

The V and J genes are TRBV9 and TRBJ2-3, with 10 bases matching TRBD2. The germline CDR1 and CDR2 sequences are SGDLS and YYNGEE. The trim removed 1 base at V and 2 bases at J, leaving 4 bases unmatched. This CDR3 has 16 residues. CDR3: CASSVSGRELTDTQYF. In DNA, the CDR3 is TGTGCCAGCAGCGTAAGCGGGAGGGAACTCACAGATACGCAGTATTTT. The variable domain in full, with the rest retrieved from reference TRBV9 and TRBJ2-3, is DSGVTQTPKHLITATGQRVTLRCSPRSGDLSVYWYQQSLDQGLQFLIQYYNGEERAKGNILERFSAQQFPDLHSELNLSSLELGDSALYFCASSVSGRELTDTQYFGPGTRLTVL.

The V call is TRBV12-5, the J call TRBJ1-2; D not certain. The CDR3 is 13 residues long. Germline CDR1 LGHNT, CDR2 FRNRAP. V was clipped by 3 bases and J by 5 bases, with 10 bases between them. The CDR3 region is CASGFPNRYGYTF. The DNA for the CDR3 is TGTGCTAGTGGTTTCCCTAACAGATATGGCTACACCTTC.

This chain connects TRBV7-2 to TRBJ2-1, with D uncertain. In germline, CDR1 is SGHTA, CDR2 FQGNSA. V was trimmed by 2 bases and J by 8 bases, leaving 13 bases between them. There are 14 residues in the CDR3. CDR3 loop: CASSLSPSSDEQFF. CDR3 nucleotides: TGTGCCAGCAGCTTAAGTCCTAGTTCCGATGAGCAGTTCTTC.

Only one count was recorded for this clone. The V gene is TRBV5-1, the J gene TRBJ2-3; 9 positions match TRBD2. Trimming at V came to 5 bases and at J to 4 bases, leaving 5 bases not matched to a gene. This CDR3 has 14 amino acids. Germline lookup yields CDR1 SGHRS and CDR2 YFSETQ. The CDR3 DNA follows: TGCGCCAGCAGTGGGCGGGGGGGTGCAGATACGCAGTATTTT. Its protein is CASSGRGGADTQYF.

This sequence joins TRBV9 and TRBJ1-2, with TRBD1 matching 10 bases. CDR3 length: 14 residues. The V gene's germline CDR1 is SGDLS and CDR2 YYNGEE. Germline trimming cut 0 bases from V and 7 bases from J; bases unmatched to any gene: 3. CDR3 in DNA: TGTGCCAGCAGCGTAGGACAGGGGGCGCGTGGCTACACCTTC. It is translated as CASSVGQGARGYTF.

CDR3 amino acids: CASSFRDSKRGPGYEQYF. The CDR3 region has the DNA TGTGCCAGCAGCTTCCGGGATTCTAAGCGGGGGCCGGGCTACGAGCAGTACTTC. V gene TRBV7-2 combines with J gene TRBJ2-7, with 8 bases matching TRBD2. In germline, CDR1 is SGHTA, CDR2 FQGNSA. This CDR3 region has 18 residues. V shed 3 bases, J shed 3 bases, and the junction held 16 bases outside the gene matches.

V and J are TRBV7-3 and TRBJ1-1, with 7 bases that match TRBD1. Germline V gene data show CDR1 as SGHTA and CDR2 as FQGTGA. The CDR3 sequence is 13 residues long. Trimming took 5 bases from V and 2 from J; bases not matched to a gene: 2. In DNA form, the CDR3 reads TGTGCCAGCAGCCGGGACAGAAACACTGAAGCTTTCTTT. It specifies CASSRDRNTEAFF.

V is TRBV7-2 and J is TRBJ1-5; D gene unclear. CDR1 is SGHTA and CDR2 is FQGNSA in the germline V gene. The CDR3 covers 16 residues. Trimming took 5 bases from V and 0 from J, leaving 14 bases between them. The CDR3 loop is CASSTDAGYSNQPQHF. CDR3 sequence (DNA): TGTGCCAGCAGCACCGACGCGGGTTATAGCAATCAGCCCCAGCATTTT.

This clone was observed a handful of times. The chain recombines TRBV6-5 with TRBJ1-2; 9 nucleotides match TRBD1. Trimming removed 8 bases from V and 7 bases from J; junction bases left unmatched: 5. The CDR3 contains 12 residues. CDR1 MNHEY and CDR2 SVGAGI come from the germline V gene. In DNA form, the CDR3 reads TGTGCCAGCCGGGACAGGGATTTTGGCTACACCTTC. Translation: CASRDRDFGYTF.

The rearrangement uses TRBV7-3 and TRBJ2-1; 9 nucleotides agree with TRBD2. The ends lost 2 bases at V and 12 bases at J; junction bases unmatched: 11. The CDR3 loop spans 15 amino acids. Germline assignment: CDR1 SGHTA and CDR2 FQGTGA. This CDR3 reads CASSLGASGDFGQFF. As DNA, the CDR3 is TGTGCCAGCAGCTTAGGGGCTAGCGGGGACTTTGGGCAGTTCTTC.

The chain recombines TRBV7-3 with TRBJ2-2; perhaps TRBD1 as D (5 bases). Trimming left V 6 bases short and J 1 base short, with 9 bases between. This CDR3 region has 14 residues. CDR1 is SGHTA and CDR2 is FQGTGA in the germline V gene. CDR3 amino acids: CASRDTGNTGELFF. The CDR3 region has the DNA TGTGCCAGCAGGGACACAGGGAACACCGGGGAGCTGTTTTTT.

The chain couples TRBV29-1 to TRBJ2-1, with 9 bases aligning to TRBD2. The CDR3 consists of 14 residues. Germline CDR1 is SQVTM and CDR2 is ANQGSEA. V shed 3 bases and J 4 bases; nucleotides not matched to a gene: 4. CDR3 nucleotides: TGCAGCGTTGAGGCTAGCGGGAATTACAATGAGCAGTTCTTC. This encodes CSVEASGNYNEQFF.